This T cell receptor beta chain was sequenced during a study of T cell responses to AZD1222 COVID-19 vaccine. The sample holds one count of this clone. The data were produced by immunoSEQ multiplex PCR, yet TCRdb's version contains in-frame clones alone and is incomplete. Of about 110,000 clones detected, about 85% appear once; the ten largest clones hold 2% to 2.5%. This CDR3 region has 14 residues. The germline CDR1 and CDR2 sequences are LGHDT and YNNKEL (reference sequence). The V and J ends lost 1 base and 2 bases, in that order; junction bases with no gene match: 0. The specimen comprised peripheral blood, sampled 28 days after the second AZD1222 dose. The sequence came from an adult who received the AZD1222 COVID-19 vaccine. V and J are TRBV3-1 (or the pseudogene TRBV3-2) and TRBJ1-2; 8 bases line up with TRBD1. The CDR3 sequence is CASSQGTGNYGYTF. Written as DNA, the CDR3 is TGTGCCAGCAGCCAAGGGACAGGGAACTATGGCTACACCTTC.